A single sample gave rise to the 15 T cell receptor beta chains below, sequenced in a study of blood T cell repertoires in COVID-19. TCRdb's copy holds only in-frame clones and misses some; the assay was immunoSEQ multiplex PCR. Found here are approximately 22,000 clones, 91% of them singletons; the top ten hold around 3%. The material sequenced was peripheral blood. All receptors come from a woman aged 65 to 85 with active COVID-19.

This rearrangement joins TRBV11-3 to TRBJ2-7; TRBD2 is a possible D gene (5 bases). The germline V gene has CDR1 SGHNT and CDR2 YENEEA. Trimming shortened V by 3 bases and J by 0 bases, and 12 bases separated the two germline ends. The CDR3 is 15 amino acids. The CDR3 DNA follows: TGTGCCAGCAGCTTGGGAGACTCCAGCTCCTACGAGCAGTACTTC. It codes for CASSLGDSSSYEQYF.

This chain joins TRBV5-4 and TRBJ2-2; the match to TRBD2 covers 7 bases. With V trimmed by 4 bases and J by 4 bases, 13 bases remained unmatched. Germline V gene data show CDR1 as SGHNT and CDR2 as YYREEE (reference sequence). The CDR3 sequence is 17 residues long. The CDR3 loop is CASSQPPERGSTGELFF. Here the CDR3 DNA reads TGTGCCAGCAGCCAGCCTCCTGAGCGGGGCTCCACCGGGGAGCTGTTTTTT.

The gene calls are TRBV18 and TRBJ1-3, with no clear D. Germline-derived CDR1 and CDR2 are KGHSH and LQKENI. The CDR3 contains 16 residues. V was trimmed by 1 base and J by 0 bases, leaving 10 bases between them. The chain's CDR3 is CASSPRGDTSGNTIYF. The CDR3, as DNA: TGTGCCAGCTCACCACGGGGAGACACCTCTGGAAACACCATATATTTT.

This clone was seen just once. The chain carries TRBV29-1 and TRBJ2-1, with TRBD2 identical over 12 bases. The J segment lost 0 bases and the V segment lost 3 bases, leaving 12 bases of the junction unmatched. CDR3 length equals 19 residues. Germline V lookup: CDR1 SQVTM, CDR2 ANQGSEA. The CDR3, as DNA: TGCAGCGTTGAGCCTAGCGGGAGGGCGGGGGGAAGCTCCTACAATGAGCAGTTCTTC. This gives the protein CSVEPSGRAGGSSYNEQFF.

CDR3 region: CSVDSTDTQYF. The CDR3, as DNA: TGCAGCGTTGACTCCACAGATACGCAGTATTTT. V gene TRBV29-1 combines with J gene TRBJ2-3; no definite D call. CDR1 is SQVTM, CDR2 ANQGSEA, per germline. V was shortened by 3 bases and J by 2 bases, with 3 bases between the two germline ends. This CDR3 spans 11 amino acids.

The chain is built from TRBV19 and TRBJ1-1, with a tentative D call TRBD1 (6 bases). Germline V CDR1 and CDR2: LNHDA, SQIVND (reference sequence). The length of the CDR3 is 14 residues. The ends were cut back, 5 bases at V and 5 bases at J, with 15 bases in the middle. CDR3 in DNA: TGTGCCAGTAGTGAAACAACAGGGTGGACTGAAGCTTTCTTT. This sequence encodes CASSETTGWTEAFF.

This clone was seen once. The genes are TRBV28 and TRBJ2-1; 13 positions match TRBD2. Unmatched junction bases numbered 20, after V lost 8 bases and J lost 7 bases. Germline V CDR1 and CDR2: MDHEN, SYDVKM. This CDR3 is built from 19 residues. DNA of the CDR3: TGTGCCAGCCTTAGGTGGGGACTAGCGGGATCCCGAACAAGTAATGAGCAGTTCTTC. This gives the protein CASLRWGLAGSRTSNEQFF.

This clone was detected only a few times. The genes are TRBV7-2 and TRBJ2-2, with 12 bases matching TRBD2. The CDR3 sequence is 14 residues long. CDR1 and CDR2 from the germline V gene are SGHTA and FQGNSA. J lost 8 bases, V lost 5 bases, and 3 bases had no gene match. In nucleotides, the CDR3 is TGTGCCAGCAGCGTTACTAGCGGGAGGGGGGAGCTGTTTTTT. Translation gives CASSVTSGRGELFF. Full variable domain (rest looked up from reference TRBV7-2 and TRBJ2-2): GAGVSQSPSNKVTEKGKDVELRCDPISGHTALYWYRQSLGQGLEFLIYFQGNSAPDKSGLPSDRFSAERTGGSVSTLTIQRTQQEDSAVYLCASSVTSGRGELFFGEGSRLTVL.

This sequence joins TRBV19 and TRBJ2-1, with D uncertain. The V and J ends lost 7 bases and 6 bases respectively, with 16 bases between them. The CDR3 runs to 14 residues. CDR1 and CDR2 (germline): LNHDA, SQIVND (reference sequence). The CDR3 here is CASNSGYSRNEQFF. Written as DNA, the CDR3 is TGTGCCAGTAACTCTGGTTATAGTCGCAATGAGCAGTTCTTC.

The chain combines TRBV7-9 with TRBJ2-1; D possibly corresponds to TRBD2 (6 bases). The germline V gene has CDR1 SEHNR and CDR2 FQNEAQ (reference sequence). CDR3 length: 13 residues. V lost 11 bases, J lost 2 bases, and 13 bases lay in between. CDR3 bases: TGTGCCGGAGGGGAAGACCCCTACAATGAGCAGTTCTTC. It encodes CAGGEDPYNEQFF.

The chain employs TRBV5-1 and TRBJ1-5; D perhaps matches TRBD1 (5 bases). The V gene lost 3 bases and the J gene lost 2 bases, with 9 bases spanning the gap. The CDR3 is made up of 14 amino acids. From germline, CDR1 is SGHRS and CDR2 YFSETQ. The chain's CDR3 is CASSSGLRNQPQHF. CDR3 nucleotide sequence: TGCGCCAGCAGCTCGGGACTGCGCAATCAGCCCCAGCATTTT.

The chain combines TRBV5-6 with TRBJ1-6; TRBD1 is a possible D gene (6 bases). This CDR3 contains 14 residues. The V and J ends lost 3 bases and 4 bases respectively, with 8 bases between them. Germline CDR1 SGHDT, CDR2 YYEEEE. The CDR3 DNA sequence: TGTGCCAGCAGCTCGGACAGATATAATTCACCCCTCCACTTT. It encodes CASSSDRYNSPLHF.

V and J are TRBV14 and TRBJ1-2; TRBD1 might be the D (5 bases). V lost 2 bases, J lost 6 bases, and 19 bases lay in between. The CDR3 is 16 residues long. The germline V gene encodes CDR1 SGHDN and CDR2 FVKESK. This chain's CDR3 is CASSQLGTGGVNGYTF. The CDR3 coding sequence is TGTGCCAGCAGCCAATTGGGGACGGGGGGAGTCAATGGCTACACCTTC.

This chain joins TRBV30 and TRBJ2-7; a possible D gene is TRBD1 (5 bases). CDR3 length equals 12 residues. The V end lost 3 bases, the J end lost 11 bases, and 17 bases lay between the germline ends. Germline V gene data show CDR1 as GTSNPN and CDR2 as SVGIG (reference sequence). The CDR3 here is CAWSPSDSPEYF. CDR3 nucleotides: TGTGCCTGGAGCCCAAGCGACAGTCCTGAGTACTTC.

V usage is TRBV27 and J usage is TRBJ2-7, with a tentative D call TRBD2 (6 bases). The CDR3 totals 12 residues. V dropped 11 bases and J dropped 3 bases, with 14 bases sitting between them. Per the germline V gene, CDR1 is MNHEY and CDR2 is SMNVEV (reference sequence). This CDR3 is CAGERLVYEQYF. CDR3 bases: TGTGCCGGAGAGCGACTAGTCTACGAGCAGTACTTC.